This T cell receptor (beta chain) was obtained from a study of early T cells in non-severe SARS-CoV-2 infection. Study background: Unpaired chains resulted from sequencing bulk RNA of unsorted whole blood. Findings and caveats of the study: CD4 and private specificities were missed by VDJdb matching, which favored anti-spike CD8 responses.

Separate cDNA molecules each had unique molecular identifiers attached to them. MiXCR, applied by TCRdb to the 5' RACE reads, yields one record per CDR3 protein. The table shows around 68,000 distinct CDR3 sequences, with around 12% occurring only once. V was pared by 5 bases and J by 5 bases, with 10 bases between. The CDR3 spans 13 residues. This clonotype was counted ten times or more. As yet, its antigen is unknown. The clonotype comes from an adult who was a healthcare worker with PCR-confirmed SARS-CoV-2 infection or an uninfected control (not recorded which). The gene calls are TRBV12-3 or TRBV12-4 and TRBJ1-5, with TRBD1 as a possible D gene (5 bases). The input for sequencing was whole blood, taken at baseline. The CDR3 here is CASSLLGDQPQHF. CDR3 DNA: TGTGCCAGCAGTCTTCTAGGGGATCAGCCCCAGCATTTT.